Shown below are 24 T cell receptor beta chains from a single sample sequenced in a study of T cell changes during pregnancy in multiple sclerosis. The method was immunoSEQ multiplex PCR; TCRdb's version includes in-frame clones alone and lacks a portion of them. The repertoire holds 45,000 to 60,000 clones, with nearly 95% as singletons. Sequenced material: CD4+ T cells from peripheral blood mononuclear cells, taken after pregnancy. The receptors originated from a female donor in good health, enrolled as a control in a pregnancy study.

This CDR3 reads CASSLGAGMNTEAFF. CDR3 nucleotides: TGTGCCAGCAGCTTGGGGGCAGGGATGAACACTGAAGCTTTCTTT. The gene calls are TRBV9 and TRBJ1-1; D might be TRBD1 (6 bases). With 4 bases removed from V and 0 bases from J, the gap between germline ends came to 13 bases. This CDR3 region has 15 residues. Germline-derived CDR1 and CDR2 are SGDLS and YYNGEE. Using reference TRBV9 and TRBJ1-1 for the parts outside the CDR3, the full variable domain is DSGVTQTPKHLITATGQRVTLRCSPRSGDLSVYWYQQSLDQGLQFLIQYYNGEERAKGNILERFSAQQFPDLHSELNLSSLELGDSALYFCASSLGAGMNTEAFFGQGTRLTVV.

V usage is TRBV4-1 and J usage is TRBJ1-1, with a possible D match to TRBD1 (5 bases). With 0 bases removed from V and 6 bases from J, the gap between germline ends came to 11 bases. From germline, CDR1 is MGHRA and CDR2 YSYEKL. The CDR3 loop spans 14 amino acids. The DNA of the CDR3 is TGCGCCAGCAGCCAAGAAGGGTGGGGGGCTGAAGCTTTCTTT. Residues: CASSQEGWGAEAFF.

This sequence joins TRBV5-4 and TRBJ2-2; no definite D call. CDR3 size: 16 residues. The germline V and J ends were trimmed by 5 bases and 0 bases, with 14 bases remaining between them. CDR1 is SGHNT, CDR2 YYREEE, per germline (reference sequence). CDR3 sequence: CASRWSGSPNTGELFF. The CDR3 DNA follows: TGTGCCAGCAGGTGGAGTGGTAGTCCGAACACCGGGGAGCTGTTTTTT. Full variable domain (remainder filled in from reference TRBV5-4 and TRBJ2-2): ETGVTQSPTHLIKTRGQQVTLRCSSQSGHNTVSWYQQALGQGPQFIFQYYREEENGRGNFPPRFSGLQFPNYSSELNVNALELDDSALYLCASRWSGSPNTGELFFGEGSRLTVL.

The chain carries TRBV6-1 and TRBJ1-6; TRBD1 is a possible D gene (5 bases). CDR3 length equals 18 residues. Germline CDR1 MNHNS, CDR2 SASEGT. The ends were cut back, 2 bases at V and 7 bases at J, with 21 bases in the middle. The CDR3 DNA is TGTGCCAGCAGTGAACCCCAGGGCGGCTCAGGGAGGAATTCACCCCTCCACTTT. Amino acids: CASSEPQGGSGRNSPLHF.

CDR3 coding DNA: TGTGCCAGCAGCGGTGGTAGCGTGAACACCGGGGAGCTGTTTTTT. This sequence encodes CASSGGSVNTGELFF. The V call is TRBV9, the J call TRBJ2-2; tentatively, D is TRBD2 (5 bases). Trimming left V 3 bases short and J 1 base short, with 10 bases between. Per the germline V gene, CDR1 is SGDLS and CDR2 is YYNGEE. This CDR3 is 15 amino acids long.

A single count supports this clone. The chain couples TRBV2 to TRBJ2-2; TRBD2 might be the D (5 bases). Germline V gives CDR1 SNHLY, CDR2 FYNNEI. V lost 1 base and J lost 7, with 13 bases in between. The CDR3 covers 15 residues. Here the CDR3 reads CASSEDLRVYGELFF. For the CDR3, the DNA is TGTGCCAGCAGTGAAGACTTGCGGGTCTACGGGGAGCTGTTTTTT.

V is TRBV19 and J is TRBJ1-1; D is unresolved. The CDR3 contains 12 residues. In germline, CDR1 is LNHDA, CDR2 SQIVND (reference sequence). V gave up 5 bases and J gave up 5 bases, with 9 bases separating them. This CDR3 reads CASSLGRTEAFF. In DNA form, the CDR3 reads TGTGCCAGTAGTCTAGGGAGGACTGAAGCTTTCTTT.

With respect to this clone: Other DNA variants within this sample encode the same CDR3. The V and J genes are TRBV6-5 and TRBJ2-2, with 7 bases aligning to TRBD2. Germline values: CDR1 MNHEY, CDR2 SVGAGI. This CDR3 has 15 residues. The V and J ends lost 7 bases and 1 base, in that order; junction bases with no gene match: 6. CDR3 loop: CASKGLAENTGELFF. The CDR3 region has the DNA TGTGCCAGCAAGGGGCTAGCGGAGAACACCGGGGAGCTGTTTTTT.

This chain joins TRBV18 and TRBJ1-3; possibly TRBD1 for D (5 bases). V lost 0 bases and J 0 bases, leaving 9 bases between the germline ends. The CDR3 length is 16 residues. The germline gives CDR1 KGHSH, CDR2 LQKENI. The DNA of the CDR3 is TGTGCCAGCTCACCACCTTGGGGCCGCTCTGGAAACACCATATATTTT. Its translation is CASSPPWGRSGNTIYF.

In this sample, this clone turned up once. The chain has TRBV28 and TRBJ1-5; 7 bases align to TRBD1. The CDR3 contains 16 residues. The junction had 13 bases not matched to a gene; V was cut back by 8 bases and J by 3 bases. Germline values: CDR1 MDHEN, CDR2 SYDVKM. The CDR3 reads CASGSRGPDYNQPQHF. In DNA, the CDR3 is TGTGCCAGCGGGAGTAGGGGGCCCGATTACAATCAGCCCCAGCATTTT.

Only a few counts were recorded for this clone. This chain uses TRBV27 with TRBJ1-6; TRBD1 aligns across 8 bases. Unmatched junction bases numbered 3, after V lost 4 bases and J lost 7 bases. Germline CDR1 and CDR2: MNHEY and SMNVEV (reference sequence). This CDR3 has 14 amino acids. This CDR3 reads CASSYRGDNSPLHF. The CDR3, as DNA: TGTGCCAGCAGTTACAGGGGGGACAATTCACCCCTCCACTTT.

V usage is TRBV29-1 and J usage is TRBJ2-1; 15 nucleotides match TRBD2. V was clipped by 4 bases and J by 0 bases; unmatched bases: 4. Germline V gene data show CDR1 as SQVTM and CDR2 as ANQGSEA. The CDR3 extends over 17 amino acids. DNA of the CDR3: TGCAGCGTTGCGGGGACTAGCGGGGGGAGCTCCTACAATGAGCAGTTCTTC. Residues: CSVAGTSGGSSYNEQFF.

The chain is built from TRBV9 and TRBJ1-4; D is ambiguous. CDR3 length: 16 residues. Germline lookup yields CDR1 SGDLS and CDR2 YYNGEE. Between the trimmed V and J ends, which lost 0 bases and 3 bases, there was a span of 12 bases. CDR3 sequence: CASSVGIGVANEKLFF. The CDR3 region has the DNA TGTGCCAGCAGCGTAGGCATCGGGGTAGCTAATGAAAAACTGTTTTTT.

The chain has TRBV6-6 and TRBJ2-2; perhaps TRBD2 as D (7 bases). CDR3 length: 16 amino acids. Per germline, CDR1 MNHNY and CDR2 SVGAGI (reference sequence). V lost 6 bases to trimming and J lost 5 bases, with 19 bases between them. The CDR3 DNA follows: TGTGCCAGCAGCCCGGGACACCCGGGGGGAACCGGGGAGCTGTTTTTT. Translation gives CASSPGHPGGTGELFF.

A single count supports this clone. This chain uses TRBV7-3 with TRBJ1-5; 7 bases match TRBD1. V lost 3 bases, J lost 3 bases, and 8 bases stayed unmatched. The germline CDR1 and CDR2 sequences are SGHTA and FQGTGA. The CDR3 runs 16 residues. The CDR3 reads CASSLVDRVDNQPQHF. The DNA for the CDR3 is TGTGCCAGCAGCTTGGTCGACAGGGTTGACAATCAGCCCCAGCATTTT.

The count of this clone is one. The chain carries TRBV7-9 and TRBJ2-5; 7 bases agree with TRBD1. This CDR3 is 13 amino acids long. Germline CDR1 is SEHNR and CDR2 is FQNEAQ (reference sequence). V was pared by 6 bases and J by 4 bases, with 5 bases of the junction left unmatched. This chain's CDR3 is CASRRDSGETQYF. The CDR3 region has the DNA TGTGCCAGCAGACGGGACAGCGGAGAGACCCAGTACTTC. Variable domain in full (rest from reference TRBV7-9 and TRBJ2-5): DTGVSQNPRHKITKRGQNVTFRCDPISEHNRLYWYRQTLGQGPEFLTYFQNEAQLEKSRLLSDRFSAERPKGSFSTLEIQRTEQGDSAMYLCASRRDSGETQYFGPGTRLLVL.

This sequence joins TRBV19 and TRBJ1-1; 7 nucleotides line up with TRBD1. The J segment lost 4 bases and the V segment lost 0 bases, leaving 5 bases of the junction unmatched. Germline V gene sequence: CDR1 LNHDA, CDR2 SQIVND (reference sequence). The CDR3 covers 15 residues. CDR3 coding DNA: TGTGCCAGTAGTATAGATGGCAGGGGGATCACTGAAGCTTTCTTT. This codes for CASSIDGRGITEAFF.

The V call is TRBV5-8, the J call TRBJ2-3; TRBD1 matches 9 bases. The CDR3 covers 15 residues. V shed 2 bases, J shed 4 bases, and the junction held 5 bases outside the gene matches. Germline CDR1 is SGHTS and CDR2 is YDEGEE. The CDR3 DNA reads TGTGCCAGCAGCTTTGGGGGACAGGGATCAGATACGCAGTATTTT. This translates into CASSFGGQGSDTQYF.

The chain uses TRBV6-6 and TRBJ2-7, with 7 nucleotides matching TRBD1. V was clipped by 4 bases and J by 7 bases; unmatched bases: 10. Germline assignment: CDR1 MNHNY and CDR2 SVGAGI (reference sequence). The CDR3 totals 14 residues. The CDR3 coding sequence is TGTGCCAGCAGTTCCGGGACAGACCCTCGGGAGCAGTACTTC. It specifies CASSSGTDPREQYF.

This clone appeared once. V is TRBV16 and J is TRBJ2-5; 9 positions match TRBD2. This CDR3 spans 18 amino acids. Germline values: CDR1 KGHSY, CDR2 FQNENV. The trim removed 3 bases at V and 1 base at J, leaving 12 bases unmatched. The CDR3 DNA sequence: TGTGCCAGCAGCCATTGGCTAGCGGGAATTCGGACCCAAGAGACCCAGTACTTC. Translation: CASSHWLAGIRTQETQYF.

The chain employs TRBV15 and TRBJ1-1; TRBD1 agrees at 7 bases. V gave up 5 bases and J gave up 9 bases; unmatched junction bases: 21. Germline CDR1 and CDR2: LNHNV and YYDKDF (reference sequence). This CDR3 spans 17 amino acids. The chain's CDR3 is CATSSLLIQGVEVKAFF. Here the CDR3 DNA reads TGTGCCACCAGCTCTTTGCTCATTCAGGGGGTGGAAGTTAAAGCTTTCTTT.

The rearrangement joins TRBV6-1 to TRBJ2-5; 10 bases line up with TRBD2. V lost 3 bases, J lost 1 base, and 5 bases stayed unmatched. Per the germline V gene, CDR1 is MNHNS and CDR2 is SASEGT. CDR3 length equals 16 residues. CDR3 protein: CASSELAGGPQETQYF. CDR3 in DNA: TGTGCCAGCAGTGAGTTAGCGGGGGGACCCCAAGAGACCCAGTACTTC.

This clone was picked up one time. The chain has TRBV6-6 and TRBJ1-2; 10 bases line up with TRBD1. The CDR3 totals 16 residues. CDR1 is MNHNY, CDR2 SVGAGI, per germline (reference sequence). The V segment lost 5 bases and the J segment 4 bases; nucleotides outside the gene matches: 10. The CDR3 DNA is TGTGCCAGCAGTCCTACCCCGGGACAGGGGACCTATGGCTACACCTTC. Its protein product is CASSPTPGQGTYGYTF.

This clone was observed many times. The V gene is TRBV7-6, the J gene TRBJ1-3; D might be TRBD1 (6 bases). CDR3 size: 16 residues. The V gene lost 2 bases and the J gene lost 4 bases, with 15 bases spanning the gap. From germline, CDR1 is SGHVS and CDR2 FNYEAQ. The CDR3 DNA reads as TGTGCCAGCAGCTTATTTACAGGGCGGTCAGGAAACACCATATATTTT. This gives the protein CASSLFTGRSGNTIYF.